The 8 T cell receptor beta chains given below trace back to one sample, sequenced in a study of T cell changes during pregnancy in multiple sclerosis. Some clones are missing from TCRdb's copy, which holds only in-frame ones; the method was immunoSEQ multiplex PCR. The table includes some 49,000 clones, around 91% detected once. Here the sequenced sample was CD4+ T cells from peripheral blood mononuclear cells, taken in the second trimester of pregnancy. These TCRs come from a female donor in good health, enrolled as a control in a pregnancy study.

The chain joins TRBV2 to TRBJ1-2; tentative D call: TRBD1 (5 bases). V gave up 4 bases and J gave up 8 bases, with 17 bases separating them. This CDR3 contains 14 residues. The germline V gene has CDR1 SNHLY and CDR2 FYNNEI. CDR3 DNA sequence: TGTGCCAGCAGTGCGGTCAGGGAGGAGTACGGCTACACCTTC. Protein product: CASSAVREEYGYTF. The full variable domain, completed using reference TRBV2 and TRBJ1-2, is EPEVTQTPSHQVTQMGQEVILRCVPISNHLYFYWYRQILGQKVEFLVSFYNNEISEKSEIFDDQFSVERPDGSNFTLKIRSTKLEDSAMYFCASSAVREEYGYTFGSGTRLTVV.

This chain links TRBV25-1 with TRBJ2-7; 8 nucleotides align to TRBD1. V lost 1 base and J lost 2; bases outside the gene matches: 1. Germline CDR1 reads MGHDK; CDR2 reads SYGVNS. The CDR3 is 14 residues long. The CDR3 loop is CASSELGQAYEQYF. The CDR3 region has the DNA TGTGCCAGCAGTGAATTGGGACAGGCCTACGAGCAGTACTTC.

V and J are TRBV19 and TRBJ2-7; 8 bases align to TRBD1. The J segment lost 0 bases and the V segment lost 4 bases, leaving 8 bases of the junction unmatched. CDR1 and CDR2 (germline): LNHDA, SQIVND (reference sequence). The CDR3 is 16 amino acids. CDR3 DNA sequence: TGTGCCAGTAGTAAGTCCGGGACAGGCGCCTCCTACGAGCAGTACTTC. The encoded protein is CASSKSGTGASYEQYF.

This rearrangement joins TRBV7-2 to TRBJ2-5; TRBD2 matches 12 bases. The CDR3 spans 14 residues. Germline CDR1 SGHTA, CDR2 FQGNSA. With 2 bases clipped from V and 5 bases from J, the junction kept 0 bases outside the gene matches. CDR3 region: CASSLTSGRETQYF. The CDR3 nucleotides are TGTGCCAGCAGCTTAACTAGCGGGAGGGAGACCCAGTACTTC.

As to this clone: The junction differs from germline at one of its ends, possibly a read error. The CDR3 here is CAISEDRGRHEQYF. In DNA form, the CDR3 reads TGTGCCATCAGTGAGGACAGGGGTCGACACGAGCAGTACTTC. The rearrangement links TRBV6-5 to TRBJ2-7; 9 bases map to TRBD1. This CDR3 is built from 14 residues. CDR1 and CDR2 (germline): MNHEY, SVGAGI.

Note on this clone: Other DNA sequences in the same sample also yield this CDR3. J is TRBJ1-1 and V is TRBV11-2, with D uncertain. The CDR3 totals 13 residues. The germline V gene encodes CDR1 SGHAT and CDR2 FQNNGV. V was shortened by 3 bases and J by 1 base, with 6 bases between the two germline ends. CDR3 nucleotide sequence: TGTGCCAGCAGCTTGTCGGGGAACACTGAAGCTTTCTTT. It is translated as CASSLSGNTEAFF.

The chain recombines TRBV5-1 with TRBJ2-3, with 13 bases matching TRBD2. The CDR3 sequence is 15 residues long. Trimming at V came to 4 bases and at J to 13 bases, leaving 12 bases not matched to a gene. Per germline, CDR1 SGHRS and CDR2 YFSETQ. DNA of the CDR3: TGCGCCAGCAGCGCGACACTAGCGGGGGGGATTATTGAGTATTTT. Protein sequence: CASSATLAGGIIEYF.

This sequence joins TRBV30 and TRBJ1-5; 7 nucleotides agree with TRBD1. The CDR3 is made up of 15 amino acids. Losses at the gene ends were 0 bases for V and 1 base for J; bases not matched to a gene: 3. Germline V gene sequence: CDR1 GTSNPN, CDR2 SVGIG (reference sequence). The CDR3 is CAWSVLGQSNQPQHF. The CDR3 coding sequence is TGTGCCTGGAGTGTACTGGGACAGAGCAATCAGCCCCAGCATTTT.